This TCR beta chain was sequenced for a study of graft-versus-host responses after intestinal transplantation. The CDR3 length is 16 residues. The germline gives CDR1 PRHDT, CDR2 FYEKMQ (reference sequence). Trimming cost V 4 bases and J 9 bases, with 23 bases left between them. Repertoires were generated with immunoSEQ multiplex PCR, while TCRdb's copy carries only in-frame clones and drops some. Of approximately 89,000 clones in the sample, 80% to 95% are singletons; the top ten hold 15% to 20%. This clone occurred once. The source material was PBMCs, sampled around 68 weeks after intestinal transplant. The V call is TRBV13, the J call TRBJ2-3; TRBD2 is a possible D gene (6 bases). The sequence came from a human patient who received an intestinal transplant, so some T cells may come from the graft donor. The CDR3 bases are TGTGCCAGCAGCTCTGCCGGGACTGGCCAAGGGAGGACGCAGTATTTT. Translation: CASSSAGTGQGRTQYF.